A single sample gave rise to the 20 T cell receptor beta chains below, sequenced in a study of sequential checkpoint blockade in melanoma. Sequenced by immunoSEQ multiplex PCR; TCRdb stores in-frame clones only, minus some. The table lists around 2,100 clones, around 21% of them singletons. This sample's treatment: randomized to nivolumab then ipilimumab (arm A) or the reverse (arm B). This specimen was tumor tissue (inferred from file names), taken from a patient given nivolumab and ipilimumab in sequence. These receptor sequences come from a human donor with melanoma.

The chain joins TRBV18 to TRBJ1-1; TRBD1 agrees at 10 bases. The CDR3 sequence is 16 residues long. Losses at the gene ends were 1 base for V and 5 bases for J; bases not matched to a gene: 7. The germline V gene has CDR1 KGHSH and CDR2 LQKENI. This CDR3 is CASSPRGQGVRTEAFF. Written as DNA, the CDR3 is TGTGCCAGCTCACCACGAGGACAGGGGGTGAGGACTGAAGCTTTCTTT. Combining the CDR3 with reference TRBV18 and TRBJ1-1 gives the whole variable domain NAGVMQNPRHLVRRRGQEARLRCSPMKGHSHVYWYRQLPEEGLKFMVYLQKENIIDESGMPKERFSAEFPKEGPSILRIQQVVRGDSAAYFCASSPRGQGVRTEAFFGQGTRLTVV.

CDR3 nucleotides: TGCGCCAGCAGCCCCAGACAGGGGGGTAGCACAGATACGCAGTATTTT. Protein: CASSPRQGGSTDTQYF. The rearrangement links TRBV5-1 to TRBJ2-3; 9 nucleotides agree with TRBD1. The junction had 6 bases not matched to a gene; V was cut back by 4 bases and J by 0 bases. The germline V gene has CDR1 SGHRS and CDR2 YFSETQ. The length of the CDR3 is 16 residues.

The rearrangement uses TRBV28 and TRBJ1-5; D is unresolved. Trimming took off 5 bases at V and 0 bases at J, with 5 bases between the two ends. This CDR3 spans 13 amino acids. CDR1 MDHEN and CDR2 SYDVKM come from the germline V gene. The CDR3 DNA sequence: TGTGCCAGCAGTGGTTTTAGCAATCAGCCCCAGCATTTT. It specifies CASSGFSNQPQHF. Supplemented by reference TRBV28 and TRBJ1-5, the full variable domain reads DVKVTQSSRYLVKRTGEKVFLECVQDMDHENMFWYRQDPGLGLRLIYFSYDVKMKEKGDIPEGYSVSREKKERFSLILESASTNQTSMYLCASSGFSNQPQHFGDGTRLSIL.

V gene TRBV30 combines with J gene TRBJ2-7; D might be TRBD1 (6 bases). This CDR3 region has 15 residues. Trimming shortened V by 2 bases and J by 2 bases, and 16 bases separated the two germline ends. Germline CDR1 GTSNPN, CDR2 SVGIG (reference sequence). The CDR3 nucleotides read TGTGCCTGGAGTCTGGTGGGGACACCGCCCTACGAGCAGTACTTC. It encodes CAWSLVGTPPYEQYF.

The chain has TRBV30 and TRBJ1-2; D is uncertain. Germline CDR1 is GTSNPN and CDR2 is SVGIG (reference sequence). Deletions cut 0 bases from V and 9 bases from J, with 8 bases between. CDR3 length: 11 amino acids. In nucleotides, the CDR3 is TGTGCCTGGAGTGTACGGTCGCGCTACACCTTC. As protein: CAWSVRSRYTF.

This chain uses TRBV9 with TRBJ2-1; D uncertain. The V and J ends lost 0 bases and 7 bases respectively, with 11 bases between them. Germline assignment: CDR1 SGDLS and CDR2 YYNGEE. There are 14 residues in the CDR3. The CDR3 DNA reads TGTGCCAGCAGCGTAGCTGGGATGGGTAATGAGCAGTTCTTC. Translating gives CASSVAGMGNEQFF.

This clone was detected only a few times. V gene TRBV28 combines with J gene TRBJ2-1; the match to TRBD2 covers 8 bases. The V and J ends lost 6 bases and 8 bases, in that order; junction bases with no gene match: 12. This CDR3 comprises 15 residues. The germline V gene has CDR1 MDHEN and CDR2 SYDVKM. The CDR3 DNA reads TGTGCCAGCAGAACGGGGACTAGATTTTCGGATGAGCAGTTCTTC. Its translation is CASRTGTRFSDEQFF.

This clone was observed a handful of times. The chain recombines TRBV19 with TRBJ2-3, with TRBD2 identical over 11 bases. This CDR3 contains 15 residues. Losses at the gene ends were 6 bases for V and 2 bases for J; bases not matched to a gene: 4. Per the germline V gene, CDR1 is LNHDA and CDR2 is SQIVND (reference sequence). CDR3 nucleotide sequence: TGTGCCAGTAGCTCTAGCGGGGGGTTCACAGATACGCAGTATTTT. This gives the protein CASSSSGGFTDTQYF.

The sample holds a few counts of this clone. The chain carries TRBV19 and TRBJ1-1; tentative D call: TRBD1 (6 bases). V was clipped by 2 bases and J by 4 bases, with 17 bases between them. The length of the CDR3 is 16 residues. In germline, CDR1 is LNHDA, CDR2 SQIVND (reference sequence). In DNA form, the CDR3 reads TGTGCCAGTAGTATATTGGGACACCCAGGACGCACTGAAGCTTTCTTT. Translated, it gives CASSILGHPGRTEAFF.

Sample share makes this clone large. The genes are TRBV9 and TRBJ2-5; 8 bases fit TRBD1. V gave up 0 bases and J gave up 5 bases; unmatched junction bases: 9. The CDR3 runs to 16 residues. Per germline, CDR1 SGDLS and CDR2 YYNGEE. CDR3 sequence: CASSVASGTGAETQYF. The CDR3 nucleotides read TGTGCCAGCAGCGTAGCCTCCGGGACAGGCGCGGAGACCCAGTACTTC.

This clone was observed a few times. The chain recombines TRBV6-8 with TRBJ2-5, with D perhaps matching TRBD1 or TRBD2 (5 bases each). Between the trimmed V and J ends, which lost 0 bases and 5 bases, there was a span of 16 bases. CDR3 length equals 16 residues. Germline CDR1 and CDR2: MNHGY and SAAAGT. The CDR3 sequence is CASSYSGQGPTETQYF. CDR3 bases: TGTGCCAGCAGTTACTCTGGCCAGGGACCCACGGAGACCCAGTACTTC.

J is TRBJ1-2 and V is TRBV19; possible D gene TRBD1, 5 bases. This CDR3 spans 12 amino acids. V dropped 11 bases and J dropped 4 bases, with 14 bases sitting between them. Germline V gives CDR1 LNHDA, CDR2 SQIVND (reference sequence). CDR3 amino acids: CAAFGGGYGYTF. CDR3 nucleotide sequence: TGTGCCGCCTTTGGGGGAGGCTATGGCTACACCTTC.

In this sample, this clone turned up once. The chain is built from TRBV5-1 and TRBJ2-2; 7 bases align to TRBD1. Trimming at V came to 0 bases and at J to 3 bases, leaving 5 bases not matched to a gene. Germline V lookup: CDR1 SGHRS, CDR2 YFSETQ. This CDR3 is 16 amino acids long. The DNA for the CDR3 is TGCGCCAGCAGCTTGGGACAGGGCAAGTACACCGGGGAGCTGTTTTTT. Its translation: CASSLGQGKYTGELFF. The whole variable domain, filled in from reference TRBV5-1 and TRBJ2-2, reads KAGVTQTPRYLIKTRGQQVTLSCSPISGHRSVSWYQQTPGQGLQFLFEYFSETQRNKGNFPGRFSGRQFSNSRSEMNVSTLELGDSALYLCASSLGQGKYTGELFFGEGSRLTVL.

The chain couples TRBV6-8 to TRBJ2-3; 8 bases are a match to TRBD1. CDR1 and CDR2 from the germline V gene are MNHGY and SAAAGT. Trimming cost V 2 bases and J 3 bases; bases outside gene matches: 4. The CDR3 is 15 residues long. The CDR3 DNA is TGTGCCAGCAGTTACCCGACAGGGGAGACAGATACGCAGTATTTT. This gives the protein CASSYPTGETDTQYF.

The J gene is TRBJ2-1, the V gene TRBV28, with 9 bases aligning to TRBD2. CDR3 length equals 19 residues. CDR1 and CDR2 (germline): MDHEN, SYDVKM. V shed 6 bases, J shed 7 bases, and the junction held 22 bases outside the gene matches. Here the CDR3 DNA reads TGTGCCAGCAGCCGGACAGGTACCTTAGCGGGGGCGCTTTGGAATGAGCAGTTCTTC. As protein: CASSRTGTLAGALWNEQFF.

The rearrangement links TRBV6-8 to TRBJ2-7; perhaps TRBD2 as D (5 bases). The CDR3 is 14 residues long. V lost 1 base to trimming and J lost 4 bases, with 11 bases between them. Germline CDR1 and CDR2: MNHGY and SAAAGT. CDR3 in amino acids: CASSYLNPGYEQYF. DNA of the CDR3: TGTGCCAGCAGTTACTTGAATCCGGGGTACGAGCAGTACTTC.

By share of the sample, this clone is medium-sized. J is TRBJ1-1 and V is TRBV11-3; D is perhaps TRBD1 (5 bases). Germline V gene lookup returns CDR1 SGHNT and CDR2 YENEEA. The CDR3 sequence is 15 residues long. V was trimmed by 4 bases and J by 0 bases, leaving 12 bases between them. The CDR3 spells CASSSGQLMNTEAFF. CDR3 nucleotide sequence: TGTGCCAGCAGCTCAGGGCAGCTTATGAACACTGAAGCTTTCTTT.

In its sample, this clone is medium-sized (0.01 to 0.1%). The CDR3 protein is CASSLAGQAVSGANVLTF. CDR3 DNA sequence: TGTGCCAGCAGCTTGGCTGGACAGGCGGTCTCTGGGGCCAACGTCCTGACTTTC. The J gene is TRBJ2-6, the V gene TRBV11-3; 7 bases line up with TRBD1. CDR3 length: 18 residues. The germline gives CDR1 SGHNT, CDR2 YENEEA. Trimming cost V 3 bases and J 0 bases; bases outside gene matches: 8.

The CDR3 DNA follows: TGTGCCAGTACAGGGCGGGATACGCAGTATTTT. It encodes CASTGRDTQYF. This chain links TRBV19 with TRBJ2-3; the D gene is possibly TRBD1 (5 bases). The CDR3 runs to 11 residues. Trimming removed 7 bases from V and 6 bases from J, with 8 bases in between. The V gene's germline CDR1 is LNHDA and CDR2 SQIVND (reference sequence).

The gene calls are TRBV18 and TRBJ2-7; 11 positions match TRBD2. The V and J ends lost 3 bases and 2 bases, in that order; junction bases with no gene match: 15. CDR1 is KGHSH, CDR2 LQKENI, per germline. This CDR3 spans 19 amino acids. CDR3 nucleotides: TGTGCCAGCTCACCCCGGACAGCAACACCGGGACTAGCGGCCTACGAGCAGTACTTC. This translates into CASSPRTATPGLAAYEQYF.